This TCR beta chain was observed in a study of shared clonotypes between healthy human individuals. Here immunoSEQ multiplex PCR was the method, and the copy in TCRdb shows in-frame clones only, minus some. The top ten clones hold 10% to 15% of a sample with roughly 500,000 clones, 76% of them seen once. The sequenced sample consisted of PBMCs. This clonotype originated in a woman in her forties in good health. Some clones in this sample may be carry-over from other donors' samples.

The CDR3: CASSLGSGRGDTGELFF. The CDR3 DNA is TGTGCCAGCAGCTTAGGTAGCGGGAGAGGCGACACCGGGGAGCTGTTTTTT. The chain joins TRBV11-3 to TRBJ2-2; TRBD2 matches at 9 bases. V dropped 1 base and J dropped 3; count of bases not matched to a gene: 6. The CDR3 totals 17 residues. Germline V gene sequence: CDR1 SGHNT, CDR2 YENEEA.